These 10 T cell receptor beta chains came from one sample sequenced in a study of blood T cell repertoires in COVID-19 (dated by TCRdb to about 2020). Library preparation employed the immunoSEQ multiplex PCR assay. TCRdb mirrors the immuneACCESS table, restricted to in-frame sequences. Some clones are absent from its copies; in checked studies, under half trace to an unresolved V gene, and the reason for the others is unknown. The sample contains fewer than 250,000 clones, about nine tenths of them found a single time. Around 1.6% of the sample rests with the top ten. Sequences were obtained from peripheral blood. Receptors were obtained from an older woman who had recovered from COVID-19.

The chain recombines TRBV19 with TRBJ1-5; D is uncertain. Germline V gives CDR1 LNHDA, CDR2 SQIVND (reference sequence). CDR3 length: 18 amino acids. Trimming took off 1 base at V and 0 bases at J, with 16 bases between the two ends. In nucleotides, the CDR3 is TGTGCCAGTAGTATAGGGTTGTTTGTTCCAGGTAGCAATCAGCCCCAGCATTTT. Translated, it gives CASSIGLFVPGSNQPQHF.

The CDR3 DNA is TGTGCCATCAGTGGCCTGACAGGGGAGGATGAAGCTTTCTTT. Protein: CAISGLTGEDEAFF. The chain recombines TRBV10-3 with TRBJ1-1, with 8 bases identical to TRBD1. The ends lost 4 bases at V and 7 bases at J; junction bases unmatched: 8. Germline V CDR1 and CDR2: ENHRY, SYGVKD. The CDR3 has 14 residues.

The chain employs TRBV25-1 and TRBJ1-1, with a possible D match to TRBD1 (5 bases). This CDR3 contains 14 residues. Deletions cut 2 bases from V and 4 bases from J, with 11 bases between. Germline V gene sequence: CDR1 MGHDK, CDR2 SYGVNS. The CDR3 coding sequence is TGTGCCAGCAGTGAACAGGGTTGGGGCACTGAAGCTTTCTTT. Its protein product is CASSEQGWGTEAFF.

A word on this clone: At the DNA level, this CDR3 is encoded by other sequences in the same sample as well. This chain links TRBV4-3 with TRBJ2-2; 8 bases agree with TRBD1. With 1 base clipped from V and 5 bases from J, the junction kept 0 bases outside the gene matches. Germline V lookup: CDR1 LGHNA, CDR2 YSLEER. This CDR3 comprises 14 residues. CDR3 loop: CASSQGTGTGELFF. The DNA for the CDR3 is TGCGCCAGCAGCCAAGGGACAGGGACCGGGGAGCTGTTTTTT.

The chain joins TRBV28 to TRBJ2-5; D is perhaps TRBD1 (6 bases). Germline V CDR1 and CDR2: MDHEN, SYDVKM. V gave up 5 bases and J gave up 1 base, with 17 bases separating them. This CDR3 has 16 residues. The CDR3 spells CASSTEIVGAQETQYF. The CDR3 coding sequence is TGTGCCAGCAGTACAGAGATTGTGGGGGCCCAAGAGACCCAGTACTTC.

This chain connects TRBV28 to TRBJ1-5, with TRBD1 matching over 7 bases. V was pared by 6 bases and J by 6 bases, with 8 bases of the junction left unmatched. The CDR3 extends over 14 amino acids. CDR1 is MDHEN and CDR2 is SYDVKM in the germline V gene. This CDR3 is CASSIQGLGQPQHF. The CDR3 coding sequence is TGTGCCAGCAGCATACAGGGGCTTGGTCAGCCCCAGCATTTT.

The V gene is TRBV3-1 (or the pseudogene TRBV3-2), the J gene TRBJ1-2, with 10 positions matching TRBD1. This CDR3 spans 14 amino acids. Germline CDR1 reads LGHDT; CDR2 reads YNNKEL (reference sequence). Losses at the gene ends were 3 bases for V and 6 bases for J; bases not matched to a gene: 4. CDR3 residues: CASSQRGTGDGYTF. Here the CDR3 DNA reads TGTGCCAGCAGCCAGAGAGGGACAGGGGATGGCTACACCTTC.

The chain joins TRBV27 to TRBJ2-1; TRBD2 agrees at 9 bases. The CDR3 contains 16 residues. After removal of 3 bases from V and 6 bases from J, the junction contained 9 bases not matched to a gene. The germline V gene encodes CDR1 MNHEY and CDR2 SMNVEV (reference sequence). DNA of the CDR3: TGTGCCAGCAGTTTGGACCAAGCGGGGGGCATCAATGAGCAGTTCTTC. Its protein product is CASSLDQAGGINEQFF.

The rearrangement links TRBV11-3 to TRBJ2-3; D is perhaps TRBD2 (5 bases). The CDR3 extends over 14 amino acids. Germline values: CDR1 SGHNT, CDR2 YENEEA. Trimming cost V 5 bases and J 2 bases, with 11 bases left between them. The CDR3 DNA reads as TGTGCCAGCAGCCGGGGAGCTGACACAGATACGCAGTATTTT. Translated, it gives CASSRGADTDTQYF.

This clone was seen a single time. The V gene is TRBV7-8, the J gene TRBJ2-1; the match to TRBD2 covers 14 bases. The ends lost 4 bases at V and 4 bases at J; junction bases unmatched: 6. From germline, CDR1 is SGHVS and CDR2 FQNEAQ. This CDR3 contains 17 residues. DNA of the CDR3: TGTGCCAGCAGCTCGAGGAGGACTAGCGGGGGGTACAATGAGCAGTTCTTC. Translated: CASSSRRTSGGYNEQFF.